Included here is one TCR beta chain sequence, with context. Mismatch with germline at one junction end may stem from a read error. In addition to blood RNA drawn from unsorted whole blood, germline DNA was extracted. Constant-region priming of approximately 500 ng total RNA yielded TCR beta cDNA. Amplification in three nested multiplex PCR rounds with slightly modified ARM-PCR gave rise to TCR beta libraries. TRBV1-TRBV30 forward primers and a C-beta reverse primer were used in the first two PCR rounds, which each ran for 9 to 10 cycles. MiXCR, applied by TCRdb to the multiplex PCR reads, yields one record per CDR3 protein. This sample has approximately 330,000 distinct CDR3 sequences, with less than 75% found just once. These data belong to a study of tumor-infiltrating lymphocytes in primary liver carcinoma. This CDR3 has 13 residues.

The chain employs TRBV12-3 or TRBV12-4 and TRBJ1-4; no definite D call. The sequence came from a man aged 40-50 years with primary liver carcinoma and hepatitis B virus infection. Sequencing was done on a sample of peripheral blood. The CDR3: CASTPSMGGKPFF. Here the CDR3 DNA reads TGTGCCAGCACCCCTTCAATGGGCGGTAAACCGTTTTTT.